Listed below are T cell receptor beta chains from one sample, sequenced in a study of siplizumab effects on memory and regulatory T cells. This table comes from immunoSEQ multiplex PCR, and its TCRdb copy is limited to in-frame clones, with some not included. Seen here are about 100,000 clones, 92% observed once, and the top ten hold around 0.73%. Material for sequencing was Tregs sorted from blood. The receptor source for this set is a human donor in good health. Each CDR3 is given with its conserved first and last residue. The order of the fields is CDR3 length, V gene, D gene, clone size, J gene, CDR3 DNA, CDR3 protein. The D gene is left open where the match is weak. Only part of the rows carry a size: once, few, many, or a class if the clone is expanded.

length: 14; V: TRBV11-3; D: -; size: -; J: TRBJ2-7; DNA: TGTGCCAGCAGCTTAAGGGACGGGGGCGGCGAGCAGTACTTC; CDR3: CASSLRDGGGEQYF
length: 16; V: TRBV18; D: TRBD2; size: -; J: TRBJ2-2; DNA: TGTGCCAGCTCACCACCAGAACTAGCGGGAGCCGGGGAGCTGTTTTTT; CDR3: CASSPPELAGAGELFF
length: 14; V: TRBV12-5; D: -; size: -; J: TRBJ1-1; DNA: TGTGCTAGTGGTCTAACCGGGGGGCAGACTGAAGCTTTCTTT; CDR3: CASGLTGGQTEAFF
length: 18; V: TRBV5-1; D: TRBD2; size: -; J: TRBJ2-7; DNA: TGCGCCAGCAGCTTGGCCGTACTAGCGGGTCTGAGCTCCTACGAGCAGTACTTC; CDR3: CASSLAVLAGLSSYEQYF
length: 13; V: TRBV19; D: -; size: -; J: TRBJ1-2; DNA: TGTGCCAGTAGTATAATGGGGGCCCTTGGCTACACCTTC; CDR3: CASSIMGALGYTF
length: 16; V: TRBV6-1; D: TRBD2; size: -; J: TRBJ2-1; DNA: TGTGCCAGCAGTGAGATCGTGGCGGGAGGGTGGAATGAGCAGTTCTTC; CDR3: CASSEIVAGGWNEQFF
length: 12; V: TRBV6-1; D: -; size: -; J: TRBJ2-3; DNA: TGTGCCAGCAGTGAAGTACTGGATACGCAGTATTTT; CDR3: CASSEVLDTQYF
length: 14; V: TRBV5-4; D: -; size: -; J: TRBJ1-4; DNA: TGTGCCAGCAGCTTACAGGGTAATAATGAAAAACTGTTTTTT; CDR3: CASSLQGNNEKLFF
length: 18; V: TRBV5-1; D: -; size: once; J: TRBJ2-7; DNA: TGCGCCAGCAGCTTGCGGGAGACTCAGATCGGGGCTCGCTACGAGCAGTACTTC; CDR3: CASSLRETQIGARYEQYF
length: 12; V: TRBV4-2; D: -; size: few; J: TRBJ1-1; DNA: TGTGCCAGCAGCCCCGCGAACACTGAAGCTTTCTTT; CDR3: CASSPANTEAFF
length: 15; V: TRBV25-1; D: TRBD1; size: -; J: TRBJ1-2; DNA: TGTGCCAGCAGTGAGGGCAGGGGGCTGGTCTATGGCTACACCTTC; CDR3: CASSEGRGLVYGYTF
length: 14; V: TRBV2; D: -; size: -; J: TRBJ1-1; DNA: TGTGCCAGCAGTGAACAGGGGATGAACACTGAAGCTTTCTTT; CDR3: CASSEQGMNTEAFF
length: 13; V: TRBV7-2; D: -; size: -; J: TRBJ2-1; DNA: TGTGCCAGCAGCTTAGACCGGCTCAATGAGCAGTTCTTC; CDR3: CASSLDRLNEQFF
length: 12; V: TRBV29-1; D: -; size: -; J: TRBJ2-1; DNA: TGCAGCGTTGAACCGGCGGGACATGAGCAGTTCTTC; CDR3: CSVEPAGHEQFF
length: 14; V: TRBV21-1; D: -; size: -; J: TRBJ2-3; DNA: TGTGCCAGCAGCATTCGGGAGAGGGCAGATACGCAGTATTTT; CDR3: CASSIRERADTQYF
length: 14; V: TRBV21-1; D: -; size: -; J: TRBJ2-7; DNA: TGTGCCAGCAGCAAAGCGACACCTAACTACGAGCAGTACTTC; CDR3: CASSKATPNYEQYF
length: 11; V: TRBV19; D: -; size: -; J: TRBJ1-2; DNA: TGTGCCGCATCGACAGTCTATGGCTACACCTTC; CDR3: CAASTVYGYTF
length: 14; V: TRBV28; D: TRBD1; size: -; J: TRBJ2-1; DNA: TGTGCCAGCAGTTTTGGACAGGGCGCGGGCCAGCAGTTCTTC; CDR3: CASSFGQGAGQQFF
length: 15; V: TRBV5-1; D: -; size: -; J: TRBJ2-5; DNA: TGCGCCAGCAGCTTGGGACGTATCAGGGGAGAGACCCAGTACTTC; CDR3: CASSLGRIRGETQYF
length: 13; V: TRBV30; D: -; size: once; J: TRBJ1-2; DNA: TGTGCCTGGAAGAGGTCGATTAACTATGGCTACACCTTC; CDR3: CAWKRSINYGYTF
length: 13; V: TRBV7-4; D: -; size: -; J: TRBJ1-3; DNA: TGTGCCAGCAGCTTAAGTTCTGGAAACACCATATATTTT; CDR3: CASSLSSGNTIYF
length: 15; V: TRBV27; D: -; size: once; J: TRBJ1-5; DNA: TGTGCCAGCAGTTTCTCTGGACCGAGCAATCAGCCCCAGCATTTT; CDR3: CASSFSGPSNQPQHF
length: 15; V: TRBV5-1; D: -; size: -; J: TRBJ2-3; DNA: TGCGCCAGCAGCTTGACAGGATTCAGCACAGATACGCAGTATTTT; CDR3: CASSLTGFSTDTQYF
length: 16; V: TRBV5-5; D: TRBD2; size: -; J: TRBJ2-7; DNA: TGCGCCAGCAGCCAAGACCCTAGCGGGAGGTCCTACGAGCAGTACTTC; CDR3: CASSQDPSGRSYEQYF
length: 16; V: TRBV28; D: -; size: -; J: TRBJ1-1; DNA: TGTGCCAGCAGTTTAGAGGGGGGGCAGCTGAACACTGAAGCTTTCTTT; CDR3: CASSLEGGQLNTEAFF
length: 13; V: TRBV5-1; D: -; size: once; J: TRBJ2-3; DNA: TGCGCCAGCTCAAGGCCCGGGGTGCATACGCAGTATTTT; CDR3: CASSRPGVHTQYF
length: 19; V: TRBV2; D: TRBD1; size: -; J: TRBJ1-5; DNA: TGTGCCAGCAGTGGCCTGGGACAGGGTACGGCCAAAAGTAATCAGCCCCAGCATTTT; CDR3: CASSGLGQGTAKSNQPQHF
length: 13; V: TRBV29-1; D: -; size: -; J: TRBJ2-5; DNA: TGCAGCGTTGAAGATACAGGGCGGGAGACCCAGTACTTC; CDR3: CSVEDTGRETQYF
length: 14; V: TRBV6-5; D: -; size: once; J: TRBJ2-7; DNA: TGTGCCAGCAGTTACGCGGGGTCCAGAAACGAGCAGTACTTC; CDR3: CASSYAGSRNEQYF
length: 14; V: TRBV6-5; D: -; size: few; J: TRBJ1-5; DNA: TGTGCCAGCAGTTCTGGGGGCGGGAGTCAGCCCCAGCATTTT; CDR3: CASSSGGGSQPQHF
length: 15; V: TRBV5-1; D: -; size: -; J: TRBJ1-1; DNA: TGCGCCAGCAGCTTGGAGGAAGGGGAGAACACTGAAGCTTTCTTT; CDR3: CASSLEEGENTEAFF
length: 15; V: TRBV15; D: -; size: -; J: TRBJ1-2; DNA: TGTGCCACCAGCAGAGATCTCGAAGGGTGGTATGGCTACACCTTC; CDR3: CATSRDLEGWYGYTF
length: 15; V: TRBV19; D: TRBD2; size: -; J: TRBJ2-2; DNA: TGTGCCAGTAGAGGACTAGGGACGAACACCGGGGAGCTGTTTTTT; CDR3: CASRGLGTNTGELFF
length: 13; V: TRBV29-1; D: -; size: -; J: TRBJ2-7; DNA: TGCAGCGTTGCCTTGGGGGCTCGGTACGAGCAGTACTTC; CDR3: CSVALGARYEQYF
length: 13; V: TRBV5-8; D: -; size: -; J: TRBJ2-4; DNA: TGTGCCAGCAGCCGGCCCGGGACAAACATTCAGTACTTC; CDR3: CASSRPGTNIQYF
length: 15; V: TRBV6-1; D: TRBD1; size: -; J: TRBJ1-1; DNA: TGTGCCAGCAGTCCCGGGACAGGAGTGAACACTGAAGCTTTCTTT; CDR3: CASSPGTGVNTEAFF
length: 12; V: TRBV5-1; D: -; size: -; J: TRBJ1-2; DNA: TGCGCCAGCAGCTCCTCTAACTATGGCTACACCTTC; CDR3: CASSSSNYGYTF
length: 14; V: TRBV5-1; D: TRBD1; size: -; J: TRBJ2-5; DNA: TGCGCCAGCAGCTTAGGGGGCGGAGGAGAGACCCAGTACTTC; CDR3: CASSLGGGGETQYF
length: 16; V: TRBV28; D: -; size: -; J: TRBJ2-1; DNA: TGTGCCAGCAGGACCCCAACGGAGGGAAACTACAATGAGCAGTTCTTC; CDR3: CASRTPTEGNYNEQFF
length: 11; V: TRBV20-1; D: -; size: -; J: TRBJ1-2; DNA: TGCAGTGCTAGGCACAGGTCAGGCTACACCTTC; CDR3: CSARHRSGYTF
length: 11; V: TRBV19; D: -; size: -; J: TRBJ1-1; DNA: TGTGCCAGTAGTAAAGTGACTGAAGCTTTCTTT; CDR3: CASSKVTEAFF
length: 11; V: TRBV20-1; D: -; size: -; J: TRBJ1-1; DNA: TGCAGTGCTAGAACCCCAATGGAAGCTTTCTTT; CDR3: CSARTPMEAFF
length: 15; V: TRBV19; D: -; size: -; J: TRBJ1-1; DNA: TGTGCCAGTAGTATCTCCTTCTGGGGGGACACTGAAGCTTTCTTT; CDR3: CASSISFWGDTEAFF
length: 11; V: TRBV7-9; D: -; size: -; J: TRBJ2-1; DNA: TGTGCCAGCAGCCTTACAATTGAGCAGTTCTTC; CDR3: CASSLTIEQFF
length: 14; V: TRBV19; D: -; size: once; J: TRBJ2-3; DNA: TGTGCCAGTAGACCCCGGGAGTCCGCAGATACGCAGTATTTT; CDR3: CASRPRESADTQYF
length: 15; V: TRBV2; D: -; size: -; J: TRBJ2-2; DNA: TGTGCCACCATTACGGGGCGCACGAACACCGGGGAGCTGTTTTTT; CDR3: CATITGRTNTGELFF
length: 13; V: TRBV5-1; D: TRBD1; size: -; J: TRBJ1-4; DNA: TGCGCCAGCAGCTGGGACAGTAATGAAAAACTGTTTTTT; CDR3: CASSWDSNEKLFF
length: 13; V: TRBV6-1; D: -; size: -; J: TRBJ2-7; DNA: TGTGCCAGCACCAAAGGGGGGTACTACGAGCAGTACTTC; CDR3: CASTKGGYYEQYF
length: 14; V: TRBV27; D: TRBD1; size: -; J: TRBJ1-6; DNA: TGTGCCAGCAGGATAGGACAGGGCAGTTCACCCCTCCACTTT; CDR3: CASRIGQGSSPLHF
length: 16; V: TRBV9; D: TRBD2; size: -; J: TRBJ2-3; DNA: TGTGCCAGCAGCGGGGGCGGGGCGGGAGCGAGAGATACGCAGTATTTT; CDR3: CASSGGGAGARDTQYF
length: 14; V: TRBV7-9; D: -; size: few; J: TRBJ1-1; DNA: TGTGCCAGCAGCCTGGGACACCTGAACACTGAAGCTTTCTTT; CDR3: CASSLGHLNTEAFF
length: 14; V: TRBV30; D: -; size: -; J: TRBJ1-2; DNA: TGTGCCTGGAGTGTCGGGCCCTTCCGAAGGGGCTACACCTTC; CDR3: CAWSVGPFRRGYTF
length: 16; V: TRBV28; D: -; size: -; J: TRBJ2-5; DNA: TGTGCCAGCAGTTCCAGGGGAACGAGCTCTATAGAGACCCAGTACTTC; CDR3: CASSSRGTSSIETQYF